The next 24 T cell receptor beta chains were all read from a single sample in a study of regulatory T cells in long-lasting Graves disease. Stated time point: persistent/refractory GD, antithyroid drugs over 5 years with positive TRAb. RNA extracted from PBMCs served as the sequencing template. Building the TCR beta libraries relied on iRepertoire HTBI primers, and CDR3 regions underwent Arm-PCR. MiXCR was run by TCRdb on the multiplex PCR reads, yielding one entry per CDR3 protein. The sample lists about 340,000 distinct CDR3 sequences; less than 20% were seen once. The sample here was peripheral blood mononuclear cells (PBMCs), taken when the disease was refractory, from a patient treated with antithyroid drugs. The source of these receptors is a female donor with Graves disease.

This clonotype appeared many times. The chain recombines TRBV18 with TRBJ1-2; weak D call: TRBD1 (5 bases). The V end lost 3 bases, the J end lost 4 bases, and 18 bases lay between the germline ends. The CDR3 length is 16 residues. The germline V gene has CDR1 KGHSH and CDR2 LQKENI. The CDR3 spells CASSPRDGGTLYGYTF. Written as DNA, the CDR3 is TGTGCCAGCTCACCTCGTGACGGGGGTACCCTCTATGGCTACACCTTC.

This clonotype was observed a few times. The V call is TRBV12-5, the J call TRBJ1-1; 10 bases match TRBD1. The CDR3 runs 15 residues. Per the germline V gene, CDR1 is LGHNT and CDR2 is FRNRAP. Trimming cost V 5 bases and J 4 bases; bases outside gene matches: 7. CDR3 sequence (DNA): TGTGCTAGTGGTCCCCACCGGGACAGGGGCACTGAAGCTTTCTTT. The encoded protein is CASGPHRDRGTEAFF.

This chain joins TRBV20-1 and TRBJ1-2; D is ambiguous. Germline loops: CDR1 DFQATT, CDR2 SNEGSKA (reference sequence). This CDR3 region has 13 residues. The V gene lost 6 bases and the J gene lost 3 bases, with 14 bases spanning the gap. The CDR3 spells CSARERVDYGYTF. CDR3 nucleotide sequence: TGCAGTGCGAGGGAACGGGTAGACTATGGCTACACCTTC.

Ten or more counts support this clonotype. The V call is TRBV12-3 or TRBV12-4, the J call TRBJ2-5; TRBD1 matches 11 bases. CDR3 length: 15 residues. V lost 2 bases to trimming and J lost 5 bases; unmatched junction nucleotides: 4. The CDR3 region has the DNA TGTGCCAGCAGTTTACGGACAGGGGGCGTCGAGACCCAGTACTTC. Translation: CASSLRTGGVETQYF.

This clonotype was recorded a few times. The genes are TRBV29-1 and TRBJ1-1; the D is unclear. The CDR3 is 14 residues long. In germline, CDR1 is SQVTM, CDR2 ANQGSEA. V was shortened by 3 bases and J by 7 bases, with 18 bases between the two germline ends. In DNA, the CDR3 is TGCAGCGTTGAGCTCACTCCCCGGGAGAGTGAAGCTTTCTTT. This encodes CSVELTPRESEAFF.

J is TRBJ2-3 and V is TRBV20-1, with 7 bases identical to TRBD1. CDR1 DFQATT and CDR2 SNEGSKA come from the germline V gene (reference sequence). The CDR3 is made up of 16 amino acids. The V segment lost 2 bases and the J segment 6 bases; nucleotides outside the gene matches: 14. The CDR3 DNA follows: TGCAGTGCTAGATCCAAGACAGGGCGGTATGTCGATACGCAGTATTTT. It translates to CSARSKTGRYVDTQYF.

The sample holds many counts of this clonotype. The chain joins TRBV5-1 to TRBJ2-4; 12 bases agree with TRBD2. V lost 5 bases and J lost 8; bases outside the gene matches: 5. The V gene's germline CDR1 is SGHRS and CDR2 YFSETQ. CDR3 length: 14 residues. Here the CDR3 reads CASRVRLAGDIQYF. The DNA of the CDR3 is TGCGCCAGCAGAGTAAGACTAGCGGGAGACATTCAGTACTTC.

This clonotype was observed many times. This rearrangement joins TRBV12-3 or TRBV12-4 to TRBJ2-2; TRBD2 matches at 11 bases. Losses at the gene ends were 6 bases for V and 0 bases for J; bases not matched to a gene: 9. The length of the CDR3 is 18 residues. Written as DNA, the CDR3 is TGTGCCAGCAGCCCTGTAGCGGGGGGGCTCTCGAACACCGGGGAGCTGTTTTTT. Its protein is CASSPVAGGLSNTGELFF.

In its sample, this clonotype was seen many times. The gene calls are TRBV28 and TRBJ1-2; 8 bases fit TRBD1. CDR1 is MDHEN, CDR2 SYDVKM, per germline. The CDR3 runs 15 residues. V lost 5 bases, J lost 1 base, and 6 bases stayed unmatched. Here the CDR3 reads CASSLTGGYNYGYTF. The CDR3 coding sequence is TGTGCCAGCAGTCTCACAGGGGGATATAACTATGGCTACACCTTC.

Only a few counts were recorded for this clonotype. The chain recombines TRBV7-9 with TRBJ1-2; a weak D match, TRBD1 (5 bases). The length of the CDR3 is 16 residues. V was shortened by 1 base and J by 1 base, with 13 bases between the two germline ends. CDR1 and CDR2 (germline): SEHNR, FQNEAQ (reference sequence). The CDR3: CASSLGGVLLNYGYTF. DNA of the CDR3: TGTGCCAGCAGCTTAGGGGGGGTCCTGCTTAACTATGGCTACACCTTC.

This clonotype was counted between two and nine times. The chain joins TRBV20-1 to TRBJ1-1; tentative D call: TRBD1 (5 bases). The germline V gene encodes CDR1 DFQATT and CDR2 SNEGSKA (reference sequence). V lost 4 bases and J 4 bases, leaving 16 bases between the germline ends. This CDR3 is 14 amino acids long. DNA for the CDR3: TGCAGTGCTAATGGCCCCAGGAGGGGCACTGAAGCTTTCTTT. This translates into CSANGPRRGTEAFF.

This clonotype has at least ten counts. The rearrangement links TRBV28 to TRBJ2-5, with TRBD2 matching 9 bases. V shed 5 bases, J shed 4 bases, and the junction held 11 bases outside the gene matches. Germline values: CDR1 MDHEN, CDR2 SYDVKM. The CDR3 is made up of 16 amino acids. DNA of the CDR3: TGTGCCAGCAGTCCGAGGTCGGGACTAGCTAGAGAGACCCAGTACTTC. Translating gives CASSPRSGLARETQYF.

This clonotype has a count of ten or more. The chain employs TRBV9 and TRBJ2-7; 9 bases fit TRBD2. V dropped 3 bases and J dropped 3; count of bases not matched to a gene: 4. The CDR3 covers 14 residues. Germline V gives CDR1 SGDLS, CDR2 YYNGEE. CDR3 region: CASSAASGDYEQYF. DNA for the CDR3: TGTGCCAGCAGCGCCGCTAGCGGGGACTACGAGCAGTACTTC. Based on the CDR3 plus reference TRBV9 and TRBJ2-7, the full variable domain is DSGVTQTPKHLITATGQRVTLRCSPRSGDLSVYWYQQSLDQGLQFLIQYYNGEERAKGNILERFSAQQFPDLHSELNLSSLELGDSALYFCASSAASGDYEQYFGPGTRLTVT.

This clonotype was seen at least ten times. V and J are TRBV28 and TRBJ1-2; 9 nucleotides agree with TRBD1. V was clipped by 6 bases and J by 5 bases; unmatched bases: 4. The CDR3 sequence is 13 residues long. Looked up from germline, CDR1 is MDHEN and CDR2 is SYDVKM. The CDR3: CASRTGGKYGYTF. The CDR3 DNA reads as TGTGCCAGCAGGACAGGGGGTAAATATGGCTACACCTTC.

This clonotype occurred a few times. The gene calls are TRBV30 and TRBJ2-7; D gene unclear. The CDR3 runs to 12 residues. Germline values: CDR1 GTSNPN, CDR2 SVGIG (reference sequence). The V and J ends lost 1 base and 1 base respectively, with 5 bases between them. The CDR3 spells CAWSGLSYEQYF. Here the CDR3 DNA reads TGTGCCTGGAGTGGCCTTTCCTACGAGCAGTACTTC.

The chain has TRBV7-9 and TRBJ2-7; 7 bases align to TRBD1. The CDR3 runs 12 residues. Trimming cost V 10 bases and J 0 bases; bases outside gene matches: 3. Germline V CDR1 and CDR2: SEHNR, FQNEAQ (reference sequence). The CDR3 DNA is TGTGCCATTGGGGACAGCTCCTACGAGCAGTACTTC. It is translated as CAIGDSSYEQYF.

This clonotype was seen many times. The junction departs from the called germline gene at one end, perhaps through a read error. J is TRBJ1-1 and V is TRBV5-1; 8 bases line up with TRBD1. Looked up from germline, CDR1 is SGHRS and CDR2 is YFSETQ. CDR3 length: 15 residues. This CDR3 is CASSLAGTGKTEAFF. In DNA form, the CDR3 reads TGTGCCAGCAGCTTAGCCGGGACAGGAAAGACTGAAGCTTTCTTT.

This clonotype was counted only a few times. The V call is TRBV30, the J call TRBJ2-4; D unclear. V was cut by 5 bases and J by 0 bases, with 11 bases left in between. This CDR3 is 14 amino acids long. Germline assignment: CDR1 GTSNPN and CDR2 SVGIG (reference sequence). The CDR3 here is CAWGPRLAKNIQYF. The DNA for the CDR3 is TGTGCCTGGGGACCCAGACTAGCCAAAAACATTCAGTACTTC.

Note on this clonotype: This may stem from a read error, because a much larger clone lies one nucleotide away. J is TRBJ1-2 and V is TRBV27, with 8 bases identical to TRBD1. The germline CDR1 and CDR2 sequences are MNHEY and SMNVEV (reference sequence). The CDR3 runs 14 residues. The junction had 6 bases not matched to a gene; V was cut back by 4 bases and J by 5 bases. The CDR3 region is CASSSYRGRYGYTF. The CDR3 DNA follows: TGTGCCAGCAGTTCATACAGGGGGAGGTATGGCTACACCTTC.

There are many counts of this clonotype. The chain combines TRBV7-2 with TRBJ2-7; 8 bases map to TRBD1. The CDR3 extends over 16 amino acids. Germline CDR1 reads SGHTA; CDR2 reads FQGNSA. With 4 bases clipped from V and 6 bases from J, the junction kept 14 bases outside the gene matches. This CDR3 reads CASSSIYGQGLTEQYF. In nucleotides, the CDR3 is TGTGCCAGCAGCTCTATATATGGACAGGGCCTCACCGAGCAGTACTTC.

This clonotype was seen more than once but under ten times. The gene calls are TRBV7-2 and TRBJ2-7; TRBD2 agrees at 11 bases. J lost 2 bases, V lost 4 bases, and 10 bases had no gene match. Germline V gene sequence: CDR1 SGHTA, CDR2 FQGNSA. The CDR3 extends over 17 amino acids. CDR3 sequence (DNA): TGTGCCAGCAGCTCGGTGACTAGCGGGGAAAAGGCCTACGAGCAGTACTTC. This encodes CASSSVTSGEKAYEQYF.

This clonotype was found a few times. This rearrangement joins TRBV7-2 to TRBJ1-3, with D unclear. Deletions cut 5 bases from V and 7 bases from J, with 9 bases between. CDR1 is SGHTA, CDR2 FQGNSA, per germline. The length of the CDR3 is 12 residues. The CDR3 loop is CASSPQPNTIYF. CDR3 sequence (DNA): TGTGCCAGCAGCCCCCAACCCAACACCATATATTTT.

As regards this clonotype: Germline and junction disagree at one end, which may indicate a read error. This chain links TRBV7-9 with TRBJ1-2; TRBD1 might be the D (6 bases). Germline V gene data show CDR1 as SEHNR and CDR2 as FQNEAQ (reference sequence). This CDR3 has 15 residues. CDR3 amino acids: CAGSLGGTISYGYTF. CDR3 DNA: TGTGCCGGCAGCTTAGGGGGTACAATTTCCTATGGCTACACCTTC.

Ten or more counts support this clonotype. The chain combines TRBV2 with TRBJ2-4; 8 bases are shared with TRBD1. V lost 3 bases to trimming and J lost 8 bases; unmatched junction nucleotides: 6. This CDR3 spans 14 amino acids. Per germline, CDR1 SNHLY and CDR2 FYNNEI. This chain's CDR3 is CASSDLGQGDIQYF. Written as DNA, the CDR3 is TGTGCCAGCAGTGACCTAGGACAGGGTGACATTCAGTACTTC.